One and the same sample provided the 25 T cell receptor beta chains below, sequenced in a study of cytomegalovirus exposure and HLA in healthy donors. Primers: 60 Vbeta forward and 13 Jbeta reverse. TCRdb's table, derived via immunoSEQ multiplex PCR, lists solely in-frame clones and lacks some. The data hold about 140,000 clones, with 70% to 85% observed a single time. Input material: PBMCs. The source of these receptors is a man aged 30 to 39 in good health and CMV-seropositive.

The chain employs TRBV28 and TRBJ2-1; 9 bases are a match to TRBD2. The CDR3 spans 15 residues. The germline V gene has CDR1 MDHEN and CDR2 SYDVKM. V was pared by 5 bases and J by 0 bases, with 2 bases of the junction left unmatched. The CDR3 DNA follows: TGTGCCAGCAGTCTAGCGGGAATCTCCTACAATGAGCAGTTCTTC. Protein sequence: CASSLAGISYNEQFF.

The chain links TRBV29-1 to TRBJ1-5, with TRBD1 identical over 7 bases. The CDR3 is 10 residues long. Germline loops: CDR1 SQVTM, CDR2 ANQGSEA. The CDR3 nucleotides read TGCAGGATAGGGGGCCAGCCCCAGCATTTT. Protein: CRIGGQPQHF.

The CDR3 spells CASSDGGQWSEQFF. The CDR3 DNA is TGTGCCAGCAGTGACGGGGGACAGTGGTCTGAGCAGTTCTTC. The chain employs TRBV6-5 and TRBJ2-1; D perhaps matches TRBD1 (7 bases). V lost 5 bases and J 9 bases, leaving 17 bases between the germline ends. The CDR3 contains 14 residues. Looked up from germline, CDR1 is MNHEY and CDR2 is SVGAGI.

The rearrangement links TRBV19 to TRBJ2-5; perhaps TRBD2 as D (7 bases). The CDR3 is 15 residues long. Germline V gene data show CDR1 as LNHDA and CDR2 as SQIVND (reference sequence). V was trimmed by 1 base and J by 5 bases, leaving 14 bases between them. CDR3: CASSIVWGGGETQYF. The CDR3 nucleotides are TGTGCCAGTAGTATAGTATGGGGGGGCGGTGAGACCCAGTACTTC.

The rearrangement uses TRBV6-1 and TRBJ2-1; the D gene is possibly TRBD2 (6 bases). The CDR3 is 15 amino acids. The V end lost 7 bases, the J end lost 4 bases, and 17 bases lay between the germline ends. In germline, CDR1 is MNHNS, CDR2 SASEGT. The CDR3 DNA reads as TGTGCCAGCATCCTGAAGGGCGGGGTTTACAATGAGCAGTTCTTC. Translation gives CASILKGGVYNEQFF.

This sequence joins TRBV5-6 and TRBJ1-2; 9 bases agree with TRBD1. J lost 6 bases, V lost 4 bases, and 7 bases had no gene match. Germline V gene lookup returns CDR1 SGHDT and CDR2 YYEEEE. The CDR3 spans 14 residues. CDR3 protein: CASSGLQGADGYTF. The CDR3, as DNA: TGTGCCAGCAGCGGCTTACAGGGGGCGGATGGCTACACCTTC.

This clone was found a few times. The CDR3 bases are TGTGCCAGCAGTTTACAGGGAAACTATGGCTACACCTTC. Amino acid sequence: CASSLQGNYGYTF. The genes are TRBV27 and TRBJ1-2, with a weak D call TRBD1 (5 bases). The CDR3 has 13 amino acids. V lost 2 bases, J lost 2 bases, and 6 bases lay in between. In germline, CDR1 is MNHEY, CDR2 SMNVEV (reference sequence).

V gene TRBV5-6 combines with J gene TRBJ1-2; 7 nucleotides align to TRBD1. CDR1 and CDR2 (germline): SGHDT, YYEEEE. This CDR3 region has 14 residues. V was clipped by 0 bases and J by 4 bases; unmatched bases: 3. As DNA, the CDR3 is TGTGCCAGCAGCTTGGGACAGGGCAGCTATGGCTACACCTTC. Protein product: CASSLGQGSYGYTF.

The chain joins TRBV5-6 to TRBJ2-3; 9 nucleotides align to TRBD2. The CDR3 spans 15 residues. Trimming at V came to 4 bases and at J to 2 bases, leaving 5 bases not matched to a gene. CDR1 is SGHDT and CDR2 is YYEEEE in the germline V gene. The CDR3 here is CASSRLAEHTDTQYF. CDR3 sequence (DNA): TGTGCCAGCAGCCGACTAGCGGAACACACAGATACGCAGTATTTT.

The genes are TRBV7-9 and TRBJ1-1, with 7 bases matching TRBD1. Unmatched junction bases numbered 6, after V lost 7 bases and J lost 1 base. CDR1 is SEHNR, CDR2 FQNEAQ, per germline (reference sequence). CDR3 size: 14 residues. The CDR3 reads CASIEGQANTEAFF. The CDR3 region has the DNA TGTGCCAGCATCGAAGGACAGGCGAACACTGAAGCTTTCTTT.

J is TRBJ2-7 and V is TRBV4-2; TRBD2 agrees at 7 bases. The V segment lost 2 bases and the J segment 0 bases; nucleotides outside the gene matches: 7. Looked up from germline, CDR1 is LGHNA and CDR2 is YNFKEQ. The CDR3 totals 16 residues. The CDR3 loop reads CASSQSLSGTSYEQYF. The CDR3 nucleotides read TGTGCCAGCAGCCAAAGCCTCAGCGGGACCTCCTACGAGCAGTACTTC.

This chain links TRBV7-2 with TRBJ2-3; no definite D call. Per the germline V gene, CDR1 is SGHTA and CDR2 is FQGNSA. V lost 1 base and J lost 2, with 7 bases in between. The CDR3 is 14 residues long. The CDR3 DNA sequence: TGTGCCAGCAGCTTAGGCGGATACACAGATACGCAGTATTTT. Translated, it gives CASSLGGYTDTQYF.

V is TRBV14 and J is TRBJ2-4; TRBD1 aligns across 11 bases. Germline values: CDR1 SGHDN, CDR2 FVKESK. This CDR3 is 18 amino acids long. V lost 0 bases and J lost 9; bases outside the gene matches: 13. CDR3 amino acids: CASSQDPWTGGVSGIQYF. Written as DNA, the CDR3 is TGTGCCAGCAGCCAAGATCCCTGGACAGGGGGCGTGAGCGGCATTCAGTACTTC.

The chain has TRBV18 and TRBJ2-7; 8 bases line up with TRBD2. The CDR3 has 14 residues. Germline V gene lookup returns CDR1 KGHSH and CDR2 LQKENI. V lost 2 bases to trimming and J lost 9 bases; unmatched junction nucleotides: 9. CDR3: CASSPDGGRSVQYF. CDR3 coding DNA: TGTGCCAGCTCACCAGATGGCGGGAGGTCGGTGCAGTACTTC.

Regarding this clone: The same CDR3 can be traced to other DNA sequences in this sample. The chain has TRBV4-2 and TRBJ2-5; D is ambiguous. CDR1 is LGHNA and CDR2 is YNFKEQ in the germline V gene. This CDR3 has 15 residues. With 3 bases removed from V and 6 bases from J, the gap between germline ends came to 17 bases. The CDR3 loop reads CASSQDGAQVQTQYF. In nucleotides, the CDR3 is TGTGCCAGCAGCCAGGATGGAGCACAAGTCCAGACCCAGTACTTC.

V is TRBV6-1 and J is TRBJ2-7, with TRBD2 as a possible D gene (6 bases). The CDR3 covers 15 residues. The germline V gene encodes CDR1 MNHNS and CDR2 SASEGT. V was trimmed by 6 bases and J by 7 bases, leaving 22 bases between them. CDR3 amino acids: CASSAASAAKGEQYF. The DNA for the CDR3 is TGTGCCAGCAGCGCTGCTAGCGCAGCCAAGGGAGAGCAGTACTTC.

The chain recombines TRBV6-1 with TRBJ1-5; D is unresolved. Germline V gene sequence: CDR1 MNHNS, CDR2 SASEGT. The CDR3 has 13 amino acids. Trimming left V 1 base short and J 5 bases short, with 6 bases between. The CDR3 spells CASSEVRDQPQHF. The CDR3 bases are TGTGCCAGCAGTGAAGTACGGGATCAGCCCCAGCATTTT.

The J gene is TRBJ1-5, the V gene TRBV28; D gene ambiguous. CDR1 and CDR2 from the germline V gene are MDHEN and SYDVKM. The CDR3 spans 12 residues. The V end lost 3 bases, the J end lost 11 bases, and 11 bases lay between the germline ends. Here the CDR3 reads CASSLGSVSQHF. DNA for the CDR3: TGTGCCAGCAGTTTGGGCTCTGTTTCCCAGCATTTT.

The V gene is TRBV9, the J gene TRBJ1-1; D remains unclear. Germline CDR1 is SGDLS and CDR2 is YYNGEE. The CDR3 is 16 amino acids. The V end lost 4 bases, the J end lost 1 base, and 17 bases lay between the germline ends. The CDR3 DNA sequence: TGTGCCAGCAGCCCTTTAGGGCCGGGATGGAACACTGAAGCTTTCTTT. It specifies CASSPLGPGWNTEAFF.

The rearrangement links TRBV7-2 to TRBJ1-5, with D possibly being TRBD1 (6 bases). Germline V CDR1 and CDR2: SGHTA, FQGNSA. The CDR3 runs to 14 residues. V lost 1 base to trimming and J lost 6 bases, with 10 bases between them. This CDR3 reads CASSLVGGSQPQHF. The CDR3 DNA follows: TGTGCCAGCAGCTTAGTTGGGGGCTCTCAGCCCCAGCATTTT.

The genes are TRBV6-6 and TRBJ2-3; 8 bases align to TRBD2. The CDR3 has 16 residues. After removal of 5 bases from V and 1 base from J, the junction contained 8 bases not matched to a gene. Germline V gene lookup returns CDR1 MNHNY and CDR2 SVGAGI (reference sequence). This CDR3 is CASSREGAGGTDTQYF. CDR3 bases: TGTGCCAGCAGTAGGGAGGGAGCGGGGGGCACAGATACGCAGTATTTT.

CDR3 in amino acids: CASSLASGRGADTQYF. The CDR3 DNA reads as TGTGCCAGCAGCTTAGCTAGCGGGAGGGGGGCAGATACGCAGTATTTT. The chain has TRBV7-2 and TRBJ2-3; 11 bases line up with TRBD2. Per germline, CDR1 SGHTA and CDR2 FQGNSA. Trimming at V came to 0 bases and at J to 4 bases, leaving 3 bases not matched to a gene. The length of the CDR3 is 16 residues.

This chain uses TRBV27 with TRBJ1-5, with D perhaps matching TRBD1 (5 bases). V was trimmed by 2 bases and J by 7 bases, leaving 9 bases between them. Germline values: CDR1 MNHEY, CDR2 SMNVEV (reference sequence). The CDR3 contains 13 residues. DNA of the CDR3: TGTGCCAGCAGTTTACAGGGTCCGCAGCCCCAGCATTTT. Amino acids: CASSLQGPQPQHF.

The CDR3 is CASSRDTGELFF. The CDR3 DNA follows: TGTGCCAGCAGCCGGGACACCGGGGAGCTGTTTTTT. This chain connects TRBV5-6 to TRBJ2-2; no firm D call. The length of the CDR3 is 12 residues. V was cut by 4 bases and J by 3 bases, with 4 bases left in between. Germline CDR1 is SGHDT and CDR2 is YYEEEE. The full variable domain, rest sourced from reference TRBV5-6 and TRBJ2-2, is DAGVTQSPTHLIKTRGQQVTLRCSPKSGHDTVSWYQQALGQGPQFIFQYYEEEERQRGNFPDRFSGHQFPNYSSELNVNALLLGDSALYLCASSRDTGELFFGEGSRLTVL.

V gene TRBV28 combines with J gene TRBJ2-3; 7 bases map to TRBD1. The trim removed 6 bases at V and 3 bases at J, leaving 3 bases unmatched. This CDR3 comprises 13 residues. Germline assignment: CDR1 MDHEN and CDR2 SYDVKM. The CDR3 nucleotides are TGTGCCAGCAGGTCGACAGGGACAGATACGCAGTATTTT. Its protein is CASRSTGTDTQYF.